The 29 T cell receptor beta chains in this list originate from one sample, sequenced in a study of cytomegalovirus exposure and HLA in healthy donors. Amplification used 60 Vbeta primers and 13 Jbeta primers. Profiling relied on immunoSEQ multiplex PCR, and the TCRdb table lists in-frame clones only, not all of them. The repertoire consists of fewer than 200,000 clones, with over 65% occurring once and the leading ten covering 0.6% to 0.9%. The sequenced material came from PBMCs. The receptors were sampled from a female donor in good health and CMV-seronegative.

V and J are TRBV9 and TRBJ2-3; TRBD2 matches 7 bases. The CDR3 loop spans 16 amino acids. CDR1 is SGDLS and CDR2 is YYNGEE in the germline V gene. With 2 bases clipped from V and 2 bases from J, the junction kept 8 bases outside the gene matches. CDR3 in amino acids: CASSVSGTTSTDTQYF. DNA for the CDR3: TGTGCCAGCAGCGTCTCCGGGACTACCTCCACAGATACGCAGTATTTT.

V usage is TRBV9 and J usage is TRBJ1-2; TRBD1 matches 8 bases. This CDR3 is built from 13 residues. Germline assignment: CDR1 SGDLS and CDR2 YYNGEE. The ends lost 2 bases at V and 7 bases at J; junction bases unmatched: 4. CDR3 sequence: CASSVGQGFGYTF. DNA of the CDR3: TGTGCCAGCAGCGTCGGACAGGGTTTTGGCTACACCTTC.

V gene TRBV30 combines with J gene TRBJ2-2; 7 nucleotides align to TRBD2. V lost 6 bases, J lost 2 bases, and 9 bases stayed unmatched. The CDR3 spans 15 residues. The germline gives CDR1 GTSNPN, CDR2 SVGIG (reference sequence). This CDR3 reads CACPRAGLNTGELFF. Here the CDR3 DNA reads TGTGCCTGCCCCCGAGCGGGACTAAACACCGGGGAGCTGTTTTTT.

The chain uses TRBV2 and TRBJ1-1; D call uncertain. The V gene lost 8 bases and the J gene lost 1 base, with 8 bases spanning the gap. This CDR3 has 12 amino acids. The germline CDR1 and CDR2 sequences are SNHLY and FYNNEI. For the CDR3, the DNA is TGTGCCAGCGGTAGAGGGAACACTGAAGCTTTCTTT. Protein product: CASGRGNTEAFF.

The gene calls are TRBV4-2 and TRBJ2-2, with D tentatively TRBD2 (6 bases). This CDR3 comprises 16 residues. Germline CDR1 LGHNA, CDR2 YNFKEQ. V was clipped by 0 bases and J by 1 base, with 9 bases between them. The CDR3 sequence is CASSQDYGGNTGELFF. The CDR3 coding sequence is TGTGCCAGCAGCCAAGATTACGGGGGGAACACCGGGGAGCTGTTTTTT.

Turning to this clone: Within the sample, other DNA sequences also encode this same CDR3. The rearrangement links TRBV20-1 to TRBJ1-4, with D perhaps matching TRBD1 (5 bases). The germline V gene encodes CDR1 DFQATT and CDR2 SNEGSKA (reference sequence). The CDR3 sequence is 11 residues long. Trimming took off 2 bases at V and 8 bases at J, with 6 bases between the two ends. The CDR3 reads CSARRGEKLFF. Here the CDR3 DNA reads TGCAGTGCTAGAAGGGGCGAAAAACTGTTTTTT.

The CDR3 spells CASSEGRGRGGYTF. For the CDR3, the DNA is TGTGCCAGCAGTGAAGGCAGGGGGCGGGGTGGCTACACCTTC. This chain links TRBV2 with TRBJ1-2, with 8 bases fitting TRBD1. CDR3 size: 14 residues. The V gene end was trimmed by 1 base and the J gene end by 7 bases; junction bases not matched to a gene: 5. From germline, CDR1 is SNHLY and CDR2 FYNNEI.

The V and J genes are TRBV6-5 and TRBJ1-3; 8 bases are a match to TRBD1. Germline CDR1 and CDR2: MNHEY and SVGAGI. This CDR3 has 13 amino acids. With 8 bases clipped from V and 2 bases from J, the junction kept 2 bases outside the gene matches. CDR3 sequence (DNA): TGTGCCAGCGGACAGGGTGCTGGAAACACCATATATTTT. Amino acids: CASGQGAGNTIYF.

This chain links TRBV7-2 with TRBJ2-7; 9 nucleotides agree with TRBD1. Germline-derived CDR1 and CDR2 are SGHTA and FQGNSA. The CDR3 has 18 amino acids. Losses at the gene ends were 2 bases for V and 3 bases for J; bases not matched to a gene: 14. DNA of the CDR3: TGTGCCAGCAGCTTACAATCCGCCGGGACAGGGTCCATCTACGAGCAGTACTTC. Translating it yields CASSLQSAGTGSIYEQYF. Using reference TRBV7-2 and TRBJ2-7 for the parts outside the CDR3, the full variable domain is GAGVSQSPSNKVTEKGKDVELRCDPISGHTALYWYRQSLGQGLEFLIYFQGNSAPDKSGLPSDRFSAERTGGSVSTLTIQRTQQEDSAVYLCASSLQSAGTGSIYEQYFGPGTRLTVT.

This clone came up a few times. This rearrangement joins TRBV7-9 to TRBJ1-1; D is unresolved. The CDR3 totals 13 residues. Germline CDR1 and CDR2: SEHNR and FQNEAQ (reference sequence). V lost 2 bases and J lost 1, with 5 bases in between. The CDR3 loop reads CASSLQENTEAFF. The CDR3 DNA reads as TGTGCCAGCAGCTTACAGGAGAACACTGAAGCTTTCTTT.

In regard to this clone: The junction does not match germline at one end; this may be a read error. In DNA, the CDR3 is TGTGCCAGCAGACTTGATGGGTCTGGGGCCAACGGCCTGACTTTC. Translation gives CASRLDGSGANGLTF. The chain couples TRBV6-4 to TRBJ2-6; possible D gene TRBD1, 5 bases. The CDR3 length is 15 residues. Germline CDR1 MRHNA, CDR2 SNTAGT.

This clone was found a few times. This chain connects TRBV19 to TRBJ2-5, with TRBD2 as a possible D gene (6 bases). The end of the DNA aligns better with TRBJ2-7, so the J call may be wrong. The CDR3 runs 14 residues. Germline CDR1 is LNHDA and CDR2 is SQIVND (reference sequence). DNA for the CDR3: TGTGCCAGTAGATTCTACCCGGGAGTATACGAGCAGTACTTC. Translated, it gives CASRFYPGVYEQYF.

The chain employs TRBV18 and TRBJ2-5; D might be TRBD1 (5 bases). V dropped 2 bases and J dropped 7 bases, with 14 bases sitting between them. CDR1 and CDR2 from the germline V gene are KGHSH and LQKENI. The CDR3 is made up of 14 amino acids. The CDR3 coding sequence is TGTGCCAGCTCACCATTACAGGCGTCCGGGACCCAGTACTTC. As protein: CASSPLQASGTQYF.

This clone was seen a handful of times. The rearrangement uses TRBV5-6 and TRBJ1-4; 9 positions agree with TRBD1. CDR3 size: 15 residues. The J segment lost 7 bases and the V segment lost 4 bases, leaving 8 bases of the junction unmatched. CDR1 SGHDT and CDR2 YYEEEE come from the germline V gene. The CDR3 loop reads CASSVIQGAAEKLFF. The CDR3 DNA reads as TGTGCCAGCAGCGTTATACAGGGGGCAGCTGAAAAACTGTTTTTT.

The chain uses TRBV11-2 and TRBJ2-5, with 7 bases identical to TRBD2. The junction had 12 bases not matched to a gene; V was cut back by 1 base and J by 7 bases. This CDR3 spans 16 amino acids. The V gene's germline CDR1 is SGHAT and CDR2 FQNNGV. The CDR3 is CASSLASSPGGSTQYF. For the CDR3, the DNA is TGTGCCAGCAGCTTAGCAAGTTCTCCGGGGGGTTCGACCCAGTACTTC. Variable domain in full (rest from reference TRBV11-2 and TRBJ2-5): EAGVAQSPRYKIIEKRQSVAFWCNPISGHATLYWYQQILGQGPKLLIQFQNNGVVDDSQLPKDRFSAERLKGVDSTLKIQPAKLEDSAVYLCASSLASSPGGSTQYFGPGTRLLVL.

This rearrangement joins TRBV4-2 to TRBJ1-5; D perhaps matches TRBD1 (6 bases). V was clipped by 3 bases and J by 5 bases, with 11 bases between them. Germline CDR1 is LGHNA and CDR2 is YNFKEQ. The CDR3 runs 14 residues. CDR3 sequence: CASSHLGADQPQHF. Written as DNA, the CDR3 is TGTGCCAGCAGCCATCTGGGGGCCGATCAGCCCCAGCATTTT.

CDR3 DNA sequence: TGTGCCTGGAGTGGACAGACCTACGAGCAGTACTTC. Its translation is CAWSGQTYEQYF. The chain combines TRBV30 with TRBJ2-7; D perhaps matches TRBD1 (5 bases). V gave up 1 base and J gave up 2 bases, with 6 bases separating them. CDR1 and CDR2 (germline): GTSNPN, SVGIG (reference sequence). The CDR3 totals 12 residues. Variable domain in full (rest from reference TRBV30 and TRBJ2-7): SQTIHQWPATLVQPVGSPLSLECTVEGTSNPNLYWYRQAAGRGLQLLFYSVGIGQISSEVPQNLSASRPQDRQFILSSKKLLLSDSGFYLCAWSGQTYEQYFGPGTRLTVT.

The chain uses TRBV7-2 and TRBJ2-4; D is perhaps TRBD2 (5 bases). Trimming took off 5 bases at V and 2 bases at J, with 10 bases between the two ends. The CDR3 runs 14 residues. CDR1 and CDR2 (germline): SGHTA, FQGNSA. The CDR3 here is CASSGTGTKNIQYF. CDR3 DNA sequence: TGTGCCAGCAGCGGTACGGGGACCAAAAACATTCAGTACTTC.

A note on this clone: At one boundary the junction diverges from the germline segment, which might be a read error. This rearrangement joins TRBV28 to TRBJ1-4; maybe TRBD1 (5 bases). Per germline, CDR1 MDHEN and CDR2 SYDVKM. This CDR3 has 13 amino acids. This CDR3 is CASSLGGNQKLFF. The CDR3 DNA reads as TGTGCCAGCAGTTTGGGGGGTAATCAAAAACTGTTTTTT.

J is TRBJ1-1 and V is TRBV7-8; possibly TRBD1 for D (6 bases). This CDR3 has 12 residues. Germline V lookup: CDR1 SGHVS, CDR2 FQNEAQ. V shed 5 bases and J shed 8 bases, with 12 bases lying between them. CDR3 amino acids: CASSQSDREAFF. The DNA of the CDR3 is TGTGCCAGCAGCCAATCCGACAGGGAAGCTTTCTTT.

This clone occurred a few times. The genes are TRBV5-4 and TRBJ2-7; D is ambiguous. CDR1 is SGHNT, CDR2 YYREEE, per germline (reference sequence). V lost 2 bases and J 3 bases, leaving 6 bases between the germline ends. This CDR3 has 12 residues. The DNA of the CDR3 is TGTGCCAGCAGCTTTAACAACTACGAGCAGTACTTC. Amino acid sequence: CASSFNNYEQYF.

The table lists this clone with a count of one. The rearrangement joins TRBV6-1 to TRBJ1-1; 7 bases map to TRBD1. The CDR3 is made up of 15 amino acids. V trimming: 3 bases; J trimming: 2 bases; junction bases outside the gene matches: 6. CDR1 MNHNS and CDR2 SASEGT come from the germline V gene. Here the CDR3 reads CASSDPGQINTEAFF. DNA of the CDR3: TGTGCCAGCAGTGACCCGGGACAGATTAACACTGAAGCTTTCTTT.

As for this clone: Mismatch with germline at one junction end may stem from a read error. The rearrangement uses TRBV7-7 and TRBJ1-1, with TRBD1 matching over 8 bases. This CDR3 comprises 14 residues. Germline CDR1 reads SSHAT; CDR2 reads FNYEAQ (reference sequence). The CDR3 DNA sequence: TGTGCTAGCAGAGGACAGGGTTGGACCACTGAAGCTTTCTTT. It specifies CASRGQGWTTEAFF.

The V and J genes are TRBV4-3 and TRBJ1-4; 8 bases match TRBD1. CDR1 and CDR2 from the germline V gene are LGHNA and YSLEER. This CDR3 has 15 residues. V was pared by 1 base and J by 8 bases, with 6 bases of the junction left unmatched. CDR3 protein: CASSQVHRGYEKLFF. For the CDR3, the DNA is TGCGCCAGCAGCCAAGTTCACAGGGGGTACGAAAAACTGTTTTTT.

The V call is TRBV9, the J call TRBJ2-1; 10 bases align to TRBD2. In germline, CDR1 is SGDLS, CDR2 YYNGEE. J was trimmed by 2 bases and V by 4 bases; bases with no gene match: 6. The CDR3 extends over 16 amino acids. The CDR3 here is CASSNLAGETYNEQFF. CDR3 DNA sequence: TGTGCCAGCAGCAACCTAGCGGGAGAAACCTACAATGAGCAGTTCTTC.

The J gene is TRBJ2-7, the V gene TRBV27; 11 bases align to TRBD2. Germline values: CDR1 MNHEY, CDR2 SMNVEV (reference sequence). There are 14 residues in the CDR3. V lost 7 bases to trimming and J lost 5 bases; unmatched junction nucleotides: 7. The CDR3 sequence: CASTLAGGVHEQYF. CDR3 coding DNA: TGTGCCAGCACCTTAGCGGGAGGGGTCCACGAGCAGTACTTC.

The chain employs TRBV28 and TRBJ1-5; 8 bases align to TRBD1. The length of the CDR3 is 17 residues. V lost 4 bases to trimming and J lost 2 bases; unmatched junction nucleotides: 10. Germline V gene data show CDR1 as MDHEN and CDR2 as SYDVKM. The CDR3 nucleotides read TGTGCCAGCAGTTCGTTCCCCAAGGACAGGGGCAATCAGCCCCAGCATTTT. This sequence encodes CASSSFPKDRGNQPQHF.

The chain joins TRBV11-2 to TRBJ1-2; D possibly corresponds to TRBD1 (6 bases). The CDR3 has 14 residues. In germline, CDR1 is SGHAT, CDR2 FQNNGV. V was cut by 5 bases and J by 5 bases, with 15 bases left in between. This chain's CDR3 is CASSVSDSLYGYTF. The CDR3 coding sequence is TGTGCCAGCAGCGTATCGGACAGCTTATATGGCTACACCTTC. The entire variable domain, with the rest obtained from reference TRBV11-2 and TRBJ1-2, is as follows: EAGVAQSPRYKIIEKRQSVAFWCNPISGHATLYWYQQILGQGPKLLIQFQNNGVVDDSQLPKDRFSAERLKGVDSTLKIQPAKLEDSAVYLCASSVSDSLYGYTFGSGTRLTVV.

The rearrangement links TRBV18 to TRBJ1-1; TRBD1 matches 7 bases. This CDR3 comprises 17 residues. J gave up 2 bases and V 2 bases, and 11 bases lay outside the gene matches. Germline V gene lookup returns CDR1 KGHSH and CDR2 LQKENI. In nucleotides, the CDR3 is TGTGCCAGCTCACCATTAATGTTGTACAGGGGAAACACTGAAGCTTTCTTT. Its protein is CASSPLMLYRGNTEAFF.